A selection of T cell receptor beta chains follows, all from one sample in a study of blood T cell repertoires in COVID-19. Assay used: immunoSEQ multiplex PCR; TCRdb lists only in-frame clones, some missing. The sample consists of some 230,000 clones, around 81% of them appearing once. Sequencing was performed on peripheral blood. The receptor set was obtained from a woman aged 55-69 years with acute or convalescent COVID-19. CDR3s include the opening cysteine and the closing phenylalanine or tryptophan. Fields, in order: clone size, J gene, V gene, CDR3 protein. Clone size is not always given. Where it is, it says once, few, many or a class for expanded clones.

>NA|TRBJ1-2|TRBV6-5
CASRGADGYTF
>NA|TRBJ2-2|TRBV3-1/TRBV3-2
CASSQVGDSGELFF
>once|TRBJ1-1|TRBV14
CASSPARTGPQSTEAFF
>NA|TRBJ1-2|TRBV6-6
CASSPHQGPPNYGYTF
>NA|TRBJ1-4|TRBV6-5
CAPTAGGVNEKLFF
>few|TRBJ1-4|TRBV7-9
CASSLGQGNEKLFF
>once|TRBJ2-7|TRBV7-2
CASSARTGDYEQYF
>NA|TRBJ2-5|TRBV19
CASSIWQGGETQYF
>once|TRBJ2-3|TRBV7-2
CASRGRSDTQYF
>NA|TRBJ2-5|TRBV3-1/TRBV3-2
CASSQGSTGQETQYF